The sequence of this T cell receptor (beta chain) was determined in a study of PD-1 blockade in classical Hodgkin lymphoma. Method: immunoSEQ multiplex PCR; TCRdb's copy keeps in-frame clones and lacks some. Of tens of thousands of clones in the sample, about nine tenths were seen once. Whole-study findings and limits: Patients newly diagnosed and complete responders had comparable baseline diversity.

Time point in this sample: cycle 4 day 1 (C4D1), after 6 weeks of nivolumab. All the patients suffered relapse after autologous stem cell transplantation, and brentuximab vedotin exposure differed. As concerns this clone: Its antigen is not identified.

Germline CDR1 reads LNHDA; CDR2 reads SQIVND (reference sequence). V lost 0 bases and J 1 base, leaving 12 bases between the germline ends. This CDR3 contains 16 residues. This sequence joins TRBV19 and TRBJ1-1; unclear D gene. The sequenced sample was peripheral blood mononuclear cells (PBMCs), obtained before the fourth cycle of nivolumab. The TCR originated in a human donor with classical Hodgkin lymphoma. The CDR3 loop is CASSIDQRERNTEAFF. The CDR3 DNA reads TGTGCCAGTAGTATAGATCAAAGGGAAAGGAACACTGAAGCTTTCTTT.